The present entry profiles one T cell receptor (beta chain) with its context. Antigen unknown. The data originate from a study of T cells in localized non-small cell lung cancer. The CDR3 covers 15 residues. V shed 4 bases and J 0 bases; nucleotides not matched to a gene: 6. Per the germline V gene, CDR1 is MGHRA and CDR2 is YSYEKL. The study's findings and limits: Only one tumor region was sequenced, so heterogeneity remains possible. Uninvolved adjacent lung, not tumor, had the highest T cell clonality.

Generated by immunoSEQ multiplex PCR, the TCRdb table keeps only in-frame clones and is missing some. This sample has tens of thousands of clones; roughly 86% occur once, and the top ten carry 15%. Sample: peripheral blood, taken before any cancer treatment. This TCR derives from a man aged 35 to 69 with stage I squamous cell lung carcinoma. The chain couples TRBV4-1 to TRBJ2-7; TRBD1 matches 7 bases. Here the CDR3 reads CASSPRDSSSYEQYF. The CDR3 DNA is TGCGCCAGCAGCCCTCGGGACAGCAGCTCCTACGAGCAGTACTTC.